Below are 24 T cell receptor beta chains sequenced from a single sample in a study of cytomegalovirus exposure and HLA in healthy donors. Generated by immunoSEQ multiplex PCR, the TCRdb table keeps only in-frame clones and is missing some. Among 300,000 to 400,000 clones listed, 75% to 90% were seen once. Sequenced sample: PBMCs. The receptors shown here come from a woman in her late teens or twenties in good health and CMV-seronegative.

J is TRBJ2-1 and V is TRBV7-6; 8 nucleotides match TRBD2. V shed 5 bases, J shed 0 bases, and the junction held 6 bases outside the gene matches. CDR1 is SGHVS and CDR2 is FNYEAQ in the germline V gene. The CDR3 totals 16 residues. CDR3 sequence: CASSPSGGSSYNEQFF. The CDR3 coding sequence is TGTGCCAGCAGCCCAAGCGGGGGCAGCTCCTACAATGAGCAGTTCTTC.

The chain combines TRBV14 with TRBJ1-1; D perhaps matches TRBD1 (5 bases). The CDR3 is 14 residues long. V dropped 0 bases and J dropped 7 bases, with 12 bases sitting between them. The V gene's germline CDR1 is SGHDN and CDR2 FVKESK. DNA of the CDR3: TGTGCCAGCAGCCAAGAGACAGATACGAATGAAGCTTTCTTT. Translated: CASSQETDTNEAFF.

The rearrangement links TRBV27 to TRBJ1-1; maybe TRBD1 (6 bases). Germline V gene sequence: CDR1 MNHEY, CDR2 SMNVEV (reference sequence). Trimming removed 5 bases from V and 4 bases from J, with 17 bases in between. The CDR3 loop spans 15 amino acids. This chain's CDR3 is CASSPPLQGSTEAFF. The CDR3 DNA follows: TGTGCCAGCAGTCCACCCCTTCAGGGGAGCACTGAAGCTTTCTTT.

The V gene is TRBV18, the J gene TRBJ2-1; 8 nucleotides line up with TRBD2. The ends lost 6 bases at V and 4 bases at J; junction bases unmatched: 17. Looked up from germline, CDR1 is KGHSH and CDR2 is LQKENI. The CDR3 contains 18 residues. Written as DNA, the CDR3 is TGTGCCAGCTCCCTCTTCGAGCCAGCGGGGGTAATATACAATGAGCAGTTCTTC. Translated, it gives CASSLFEPAGVIYNEQFF.

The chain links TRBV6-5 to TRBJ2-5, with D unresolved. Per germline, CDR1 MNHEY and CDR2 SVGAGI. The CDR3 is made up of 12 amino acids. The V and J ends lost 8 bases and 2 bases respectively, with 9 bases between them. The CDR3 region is CASSDWQETQYF. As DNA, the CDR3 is TGTGCCAGCTCCGACTGGCAAGAGACCCAGTACTTC.

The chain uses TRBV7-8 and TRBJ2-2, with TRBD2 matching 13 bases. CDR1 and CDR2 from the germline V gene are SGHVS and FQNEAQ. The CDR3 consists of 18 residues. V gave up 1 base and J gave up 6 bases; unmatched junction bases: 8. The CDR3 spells CASSLVLAGGPLAGELFF. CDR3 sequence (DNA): TGTGCCAGCAGCTTAGTACTAGCGGGAGGGCCGCTTGCCGGGGAGCTGTTTTTT.

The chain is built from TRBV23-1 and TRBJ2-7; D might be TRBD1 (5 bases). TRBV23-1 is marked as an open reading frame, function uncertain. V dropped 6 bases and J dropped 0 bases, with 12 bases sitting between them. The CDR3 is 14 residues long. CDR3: CASSPETDSYEQYF. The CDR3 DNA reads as TGCGCCAGCAGCCCGGAGACAGACTCCTACGAGCAGTACTTC.

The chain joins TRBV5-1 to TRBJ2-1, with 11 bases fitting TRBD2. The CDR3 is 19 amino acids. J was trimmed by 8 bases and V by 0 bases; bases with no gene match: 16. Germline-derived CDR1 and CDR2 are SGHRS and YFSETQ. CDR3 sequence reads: CASSLALAGERRNGYEQFF. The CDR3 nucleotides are TGCGCCAGCAGCTTGGCACTAGCGGGAGAACGGCGCAACGGATATGAGCAGTTCTTC.

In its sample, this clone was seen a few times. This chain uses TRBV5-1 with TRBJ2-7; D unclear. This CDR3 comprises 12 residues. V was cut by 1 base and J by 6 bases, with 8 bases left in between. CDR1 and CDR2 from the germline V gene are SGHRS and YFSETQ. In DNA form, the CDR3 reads TGCGCCAGCAGCTTGACAGTCTCCGAGCAGTACTTC. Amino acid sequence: CASSLTVSEQYF.

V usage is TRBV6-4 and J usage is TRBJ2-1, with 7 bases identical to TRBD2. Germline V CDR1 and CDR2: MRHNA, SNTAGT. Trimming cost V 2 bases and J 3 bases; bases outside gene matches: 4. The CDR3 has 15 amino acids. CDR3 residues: CASSDARTSYNEQFF. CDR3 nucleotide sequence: TGTGCCAGCAGTGACGCAAGGACTAGCTACAATGAGCAGTTCTTC.

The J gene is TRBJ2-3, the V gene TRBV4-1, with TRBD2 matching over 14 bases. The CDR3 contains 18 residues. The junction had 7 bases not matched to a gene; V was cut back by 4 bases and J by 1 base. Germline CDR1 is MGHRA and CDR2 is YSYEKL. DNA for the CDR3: TGCGCCAGCAGCCGGGGACTAGCGGGGGTACTTGGCACAGATACGCAGTATTTT. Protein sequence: CASSRGLAGVLGTDTQYF.

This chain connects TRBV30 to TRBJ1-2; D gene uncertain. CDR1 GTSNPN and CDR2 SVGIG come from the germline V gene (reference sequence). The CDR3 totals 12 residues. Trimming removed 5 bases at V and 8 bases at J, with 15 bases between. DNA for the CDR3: TGTGCCTGGTTACCAGGTTCGGGAGGCTACACCTTC. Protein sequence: CAWLPGSGGYTF.

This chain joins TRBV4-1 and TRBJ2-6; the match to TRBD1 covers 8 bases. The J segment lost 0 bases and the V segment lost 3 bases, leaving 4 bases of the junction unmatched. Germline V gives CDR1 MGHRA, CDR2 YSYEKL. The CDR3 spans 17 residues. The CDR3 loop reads CASSQDRAVSGANVLTF. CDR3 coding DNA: TGCGCCAGCAGCCAGGACAGGGCCGTCTCTGGGGCCAACGTCCTGACTTTC.

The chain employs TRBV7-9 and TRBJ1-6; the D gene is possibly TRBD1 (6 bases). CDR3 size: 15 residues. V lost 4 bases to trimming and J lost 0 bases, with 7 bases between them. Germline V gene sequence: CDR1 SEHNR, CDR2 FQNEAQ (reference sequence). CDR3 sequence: CASSSQGSYNSPLHF. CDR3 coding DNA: TGTGCCAGCAGCTCACAGGGCTCCTATAATTCACCCCTCCACTTT. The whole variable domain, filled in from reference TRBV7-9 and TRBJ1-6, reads DTGVSQNPRHKITKRGQNVTFRCDPISEHNRLYWYRQTLGQGPEFLTYFQNEAQLEKSRLLSDRFSAERPKGSFSTLEIQRTEQGDSAMYLCASSSQGSYNSPLHFGNGTRLTVT.

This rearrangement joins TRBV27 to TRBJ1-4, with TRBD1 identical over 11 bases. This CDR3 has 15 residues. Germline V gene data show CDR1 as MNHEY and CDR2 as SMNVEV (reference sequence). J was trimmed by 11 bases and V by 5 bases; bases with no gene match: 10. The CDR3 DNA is TGTGCCAGCAGTCCGCGGACAGGGGGCCCCCTGAAACTGTTTTTT. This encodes CASSPRTGGPLKLFF.

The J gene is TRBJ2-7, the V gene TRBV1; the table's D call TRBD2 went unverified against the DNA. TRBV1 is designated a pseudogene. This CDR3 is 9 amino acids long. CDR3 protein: CTSDYEQCF. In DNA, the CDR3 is TGCACCAGCGACTACGAGCAGTGCTTC.

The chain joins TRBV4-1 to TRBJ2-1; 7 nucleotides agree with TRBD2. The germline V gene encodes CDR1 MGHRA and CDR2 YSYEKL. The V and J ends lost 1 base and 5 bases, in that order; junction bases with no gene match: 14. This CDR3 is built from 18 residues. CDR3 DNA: TGCGCCAGCAGCCAAGTTGGGAAGGGCGGGGGAAGGGACAATGAGCAGTTCTTC. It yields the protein CASSQVGKGGGRDNEQFF.

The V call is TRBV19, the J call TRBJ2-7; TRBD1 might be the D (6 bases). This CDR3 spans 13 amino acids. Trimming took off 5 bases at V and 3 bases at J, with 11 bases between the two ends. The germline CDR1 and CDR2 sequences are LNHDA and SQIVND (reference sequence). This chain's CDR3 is CASSPRGLYEQYF. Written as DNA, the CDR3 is TGTGCCAGTAGTCCCAGGGGCCTCTACGAGCAGTACTTC. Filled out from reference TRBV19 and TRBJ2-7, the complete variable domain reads DGGITQSPKYLFRKEGQNVTLSCEQNLNHDAMYWYRQDPGQGLRLIYYSQIVNDFQKGDIAEGYSVSREKKESFPLTVTSAQKNPTAFYLCASSPRGLYEQYFGPGTRLTVT.

CDR3 in DNA: TGTGCCAGCAGTGAAAGGGGCCCCGGGGGGTTACGTACCTACGAGCAGTACTTC. It translates to CASSERGPGGLRTYEQYF. The chain joins TRBV6-1 to TRBJ2-7; 7 positions match TRBD2. The V segment lost 2 bases and the J segment 2 bases; nucleotides outside the gene matches: 15. From germline, CDR1 is MNHNS and CDR2 SASEGT. The CDR3 loop spans 18 amino acids.

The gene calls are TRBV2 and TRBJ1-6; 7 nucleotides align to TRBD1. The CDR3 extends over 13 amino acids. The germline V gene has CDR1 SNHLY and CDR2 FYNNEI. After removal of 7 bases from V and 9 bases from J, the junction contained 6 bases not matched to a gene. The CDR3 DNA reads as TGTGCCAGCATAGACAGGGTTGTTTCACCCCTCCACTTT. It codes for CASIDRVVSPLHF.

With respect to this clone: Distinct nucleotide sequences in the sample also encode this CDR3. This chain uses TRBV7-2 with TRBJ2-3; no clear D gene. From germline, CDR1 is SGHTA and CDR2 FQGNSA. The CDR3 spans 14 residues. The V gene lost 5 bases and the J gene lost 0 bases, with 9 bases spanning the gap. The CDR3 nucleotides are TGTGCCAGCAGCCCTAGACGGAGCACAGATACGCAGTATTTT. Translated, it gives CASSPRRSTDTQYF. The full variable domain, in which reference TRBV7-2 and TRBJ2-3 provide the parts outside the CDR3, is GAGVSQSPSNKVTEKGKDVELRCDPISGHTALYWYRQSLGQGLEFLIYFQGNSAPDKSGLPSDRFSAERTGGSVSTLTIQRTQQEDSAVYLCASSPRRSTDTQYFGPGTRLTVL.

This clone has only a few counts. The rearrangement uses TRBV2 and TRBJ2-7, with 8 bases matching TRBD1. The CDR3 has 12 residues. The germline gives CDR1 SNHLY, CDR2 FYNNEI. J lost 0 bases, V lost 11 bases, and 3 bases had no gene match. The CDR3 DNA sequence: TGTGCCGCAGGGGGCGCCTCCTACGAGCAGTACTTC. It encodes CAAGGASYEQYF. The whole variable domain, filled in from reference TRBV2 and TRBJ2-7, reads EPEVTQTPSHQVTQMGQEVILRCVPISNHLYFYWYRQILGQKVEFLVSFYNNEISEKSEIFDDQFSVERPDGSNFTLKIRSTKLEDSAMYFCAAGGASYEQYFGPGTRLTVT.

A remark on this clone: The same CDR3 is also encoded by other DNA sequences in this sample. CDR3 DNA sequence: TGTGCCAGCAGTTTGGCGGGAGGGATCTACAATGAGCAGTTCTTC. Translation: CASSLAGGIYNEQFF. The chain uses TRBV27 and TRBJ2-1; 9 nucleotides align to TRBD2. Germline V gene sequence: CDR1 MNHEY, CDR2 SMNVEV (reference sequence). The CDR3 covers 15 residues. V dropped 3 bases and J dropped 3; count of bases not matched to a gene: 3.

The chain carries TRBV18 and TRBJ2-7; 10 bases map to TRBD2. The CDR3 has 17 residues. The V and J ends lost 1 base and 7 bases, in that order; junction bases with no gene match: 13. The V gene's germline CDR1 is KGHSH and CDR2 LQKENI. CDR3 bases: TGTGCCAGCTCACCACTGAAAGAGCGGGGGGGCCTGGGTGAGCAGTACTTC. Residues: CASSPLKERGGLGEQYF. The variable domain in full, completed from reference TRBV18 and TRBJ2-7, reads NAGVMQNPRHLVRRRGQEARLRCSPMKGHSHVYWYRQLPEEGLKFMVYLQKENIIDESGMPKERFSAEFPKEGPSILRIQQVVRGDSAAYFCASSPLKERGGLGEQYFGPGTRLTVT.